The rows below give T cell receptor beta chains drawn from one sample of a study of PD-1 blockade in mismatch repair-deficient tumors. TCRdb's copy holds only in-frame clones and misses some; the assay was immunoSEQ multiplex PCR. The repertoire has some 51,000 clones, over 70% of them found once; the top ten carry less than 9%. The starting material was peripheral blood, obtained more than 19 weeks after starting pembrolizumab. These receptors were obtained from an adult with mismatch repair-deficient cancer. The CDR3 runs from the conserved cysteine through the conserved F or W. Fields, in order: clone size, D gene, J gene, V gene, CDR3 DNA, CDR3 protein. A D gene is named only where the DNA matches it firmly. Expanded clones are given a class, and other clones once, few, many or no size at all.

>NA|NA|TRBJ1-2|TRBV6-6
TGTGCCAGCACGACGGGGCTCGGCTACACCTTC
CASTTGLGYTF
>NA|TRBD1|TRBJ1-1|TRBV6-1
TGTGCCAGCAGCCGACAGGGGGCCATGAACACTGAAGCTTTCTTT
CASSRQGAMNTEAFF
>few|TRBD1|TRBJ1-5|TRBV6-4
TGTGCCAGCAGATCACAGGGGAATCAGCCCCAGCATTTT
CASRSQGNQPQHF
>NA|NA|TRBJ1-1|TRBV18
TGTGCCAGCTCACCGAGCGGGGCAGGGAGTACTGAAGCTTTCTTT
CASSPSGAGSTEAFF
>NA|NA|TRBJ2-2|TRBV11-3
TGTGCCAGCAGCCTTTTGCCCACCGGGGAGCTGTTTTTT
CASSLLPTGELFF
>NA|NA|TRBJ1-4|TRBV30
TGTGCCTGGAGTATGGGGGAAACTAATGAAAAACTGTTTTTT
CAWSMGETNEKLFF
>NA|NA|TRBJ2-3|TRBV30
TGTGCCTGGAGTGTAGGCAGGGGAGGCCCAGATACGCAGTATTTT
CAWSVGRGGPDTQYF
>NA|NA|TRBJ2-2|TRBV5-1
TGCGCCAGCAGCTTTGAGGCGACTGGGAACACCGGGGAGCTGTTTTTT
CASSFEATGNTGELFF
>NA|NA|TRBJ2-1|TRBV29-1
TGCAGCGTTGAAGATCGGAGGTCGGATGAGCAGTTCTTC
CSVEDRRSDEQFF
>NA|NA|TRBJ2-4|TRBV7-9
TGTGCCAGCAGCTTAGTACGGGCAGGACCTAAAAACATTCAGTACTTC
CASSLVRAGPKNIQYF
>NA|NA|TRBJ2-5|TRBV6-5
TGTGCCAGCATTTTCCGGACAGTTCTTCAAGAGACCCAGTACTTC
CASIFRTVLQETQYF
>NA|NA|TRBJ1-2|TRBV4-1
TGCGCCAGCAGCCAAGACAGTGGCGGGTCGGGTGGCTACACCTTC
CASSQDSGGSGGYTF
>NA|NA|TRBJ2-7|TRBV5-1
TGCGCCAGCAGCTTCGATTTGGACGAGCAGTACTTC
CASSFDLDEQYF
>once|NA|TRBJ2-1|TRBV7-9
TGTGCCAGCAGCTTTAGAGGAGTAGGGGCTAGCGCATACAATGAGCAGTTCTTC
CASSFRGVGASAYNEQFF
>NA|NA|TRBJ2-3|TRBV19
TGTGCCAGTAGTATAACAGGCACAGATACGCAGTATTTT
CASSITGTDTQYF
>NA|NA|TRBJ2-6|TRBV7-9
TGTGCCAGCAGCTGGATACAAGTCTCTGGGGCCAACGTCCTGACTTTC
CASSWIQVSGANVLTF
>few|NA|TRBJ1-1|TRBV5-1
TGCGCCAGCAGCTTGGCTTTGGGCGGTGAAGCTTTCTTT
CASSLALGGEAFF
>NA|TRBD2|TRBJ2-3|TRBV7-3
TGTGCCAGCAGCCGGACTAGCTTCCCAGATACGCAGTATTTT
CASSRTSFPDTQYF
>few|NA|TRBJ1-3|TRBV29-1
TGCAGCGGGGCTGGGCCGGCCGACACCATATATTTT
CSGAGPADTIYF
>NA|NA|TRBJ2-7|TRBV6-4
TGTGCCAGCAGAGTAGATCATTTGGGGACCTACGAGCAGTACTTC
CASRVDHLGTYEQYF
>once|NA|TRBJ1-1|TRBV9
TGTGCCAGCAGCGGAGGAACTGAGACAGAAGCCTCTTTCTTT
CASSGGTETEASFF
>once|NA|TRBJ2-3|TRBV5-1
TGCTCAAGTCGGGGTGCCGGAGATACGCAGTATTTT
CSSRGAGDTQYF
>NA|NA|TRBJ2-2|TRBV5-4
TGTGCCAGCAGCTTGCCCTTCATGTCCACCGGGGAGCTGTTTTTT
CASSLPFMSTGELFF
>NA|TRBD2|TRBJ2-5|TRBV19
TGTGCCACTAGCGGGAGGAGGGGAGAGACCCAGTACTTC
CATSGRRGETQYF
>NA|NA|TRBJ1-1|TRBV7-9
TGTGCCAGCAGCGACCGGTTTAAAAACACTGAAGCTTTCTTT
CASSDRFKNTEAFF
>few|NA|TRBJ1-2|TRBV25-1
TGTGCCAGCAGTGAATCGGTGGCAGTTGTTGGCTACACCTTC
CASSESVAVVGYTF
>NA|NA|TRBJ1-4|TRBV29-1
TGCAGCGTTGAATCCCCCGCCGCAAAAAAACTGTTTTTT
CSVESPAAKKLFF
>NA|NA|TRBJ2-7|TRBV5-4
TGTGCCAGCGAAAGCAGGAATTCCTACGAGCAGTACTTC
CASESRNSYEQYF
>NA|NA|TRBJ1-2|TRBV6-1
TGTGCCAGCAGTCAAATCGGGGAGTGGGACACCTTC
CASSQIGEWDTF
>NA|NA|TRBJ2-7|TRBV9
TGTGCCAGCAGCGTAGAGCCCGGGAGTCGTAACGAGCAGTACTTC
CASSVEPGSRNEQYF
>NA|NA|TRBJ2-7|TRBV18
TGTGCCAGCTCACCCCTGGACAGAACCGAGCAGTACTTC
CASSPLDRTEQYF
>NA|NA|TRBJ2-1|TRBV7-9
TGTGCCAGCAGCTTAGATCGGTATGAGCAGTTCTTC
CASSLDRYEQFF
>few|NA|TRBJ1-1|TRBV19
TGTGCCAGTACCGCGGCGGGATTTGGCACTGAAGCTTTCTTT
CASTAAGFGTEAFF
>once|NA|TRBJ1-1|TRBV18
TGTGCCAGCTCACTGGGGTCCCAGAACACTGAAGCTTTCTTT
CASSLGSQNTEAFF
>NA|NA|TRBJ1-3|TRBV19
TGTGCCAGTAGAACGGACGGAAACACCATATATTTT
CASRTDGNTIYF
>few|TRBD2|TRBJ2-7|TRBV7-9
TGTGCCAGCAGCTTAACGCTAGCGGGAACCGAGCAGTACTTC
CASSLTLAGTEQYF
>NA|NA|TRBJ2-7|TRBV21-1
TGTGCCAGGGGCGGGGTATCTAACGAGCAGTACTTC
CARGGVSNEQYF
>once|NA|TRBJ2-2|TRBV18
TGTGCCAGCTCACCAAGAGGGAACTCGAACACCGGGGAGCTGTTTTTT
CASSPRGNSNTGELFF
>NA|TRBD1|TRBJ1-5|TRBV2
TGTGCCAGCAGTGCCCCAGGTCGACAGGGAACAAAGATACATAGCAATCAGCCCCAGCATTTT
CASSAPGRQGTKIHSNQPQHF
>NA|TRBD2|TRBJ2-2|TRBV7-3
TGTGCCAGCAGCTCTGAGGGGACTAGCTCTGGGGAGCTGTTTTTT
CASSSEGTSSGELFF
>NA|TRBD1|TRBJ1-2|TRBV7-9
TGTGCCAGCAGCCCTGGGACAGGCCATCCCTATGGCTACACCTTC
CASSPGTGHPYGYTF
>NA|NA|TRBJ2-3|TRBV18
TGTGCCAGCTCACCAGGGGACACAGTCACGCAGTATTTT
CASSPGDTVTQYF